These T cell receptor beta chains were read from a single sample in a study of T cell clonotyping in hematopoietic cell transplantation. This table comes from immunoSEQ multiplex PCR, and its TCRdb copy is limited to in-frame clones, with some not included. The sample holds about 5,000 clones, more than 20% seen once. Sequencing used peripheral blood mononuclear cells, obtained 180 days after allogeneic stem cell transplant. These receptors were collected from a male patient aged 40 to 55 who had an allogeneic stem cell transplant from an unrelated donor, so the T cells may come from the graft donor. Some clones in this sample may be carry-over from other donors' samples. The CDR3 runs from the conserved cysteine through the conserved F or W. A D gene is named only where the DNA matches it firmly. Part of the rows lack a size; the others show once, few, many or a class for expanded clones.

>TRBJ2-7|few|TRBV30|.
TGTGCCTGGAGATGGGATTGGGAGCAGTACTTC
CAWRWDWEQYF
>TRBJ1-5|.|TRBV30|TRBD1
TGTGCCGGACGGGACAGGCTTGATCAGCCCCAGCATTTT
CAGRDRLDQPQHF
>TRBJ1-6|few|TRBV4-3|.
TGCGCCAGCAGCCAGGACTCCGGGACTGGTTCACCCCTCCACTTT
CASSQDSGTGSPLHF
>TRBJ1-1|.|TRBV14|.
TGTGCCAGCAGTGGAGGGGGGGCCTTGAACACTGAAGCTTTCTTT
CASSGGGALNTEAFF
>TRBJ2-7|.|TRBV30|.
TGTGCCTGGAGAAACCAGGGCTCCTACGAGCAGTACTTC
CAWRNQGSYEQYF
>TRBJ1-4|.|TRBV4-1|.
TGCGCCAGCAGCCAACCTGGGGCGGGGGATGAAAAACTGTTTTTT
CASSQPGAGDEKLFF
>TRBJ1-2|.|TRBV30|.
TGTGCCTGGTGTCTCGGCAGTTCCTATGGCTACACCTTC
CAWCLGSSYGYTF
>TRBJ1-1|.|TRBV5-1|.
TGCGCCAGCAGCTTGTTGGAGGGGCCTATCACTGAAGCTTTCTTT
CASSLLEGPITEAFF
>TRBJ1-1|.|TRBV30|TRBD1
TGTGCCTGGAGGTCCAGGGGGGGCACTGAAGCTTTCTTT
CAWRSRGGTEAFF
>TRBJ2-1|.|TRBV9|.
TGTGCCAGCAGCACCCCTAGTAATGAGCAGTTCTTC
CASSTPSNEQFF
>TRBJ1-2|.|TRBV2|.
TGTGCCAGCAGTGGGCAGGGCAACTATGGCTACACCTTC
CASSGQGNYGYTF
>TRBJ2-2|few|TRBV29-1|.
TGCAGCGTTTTCGGACTGACTAACACCGGGGAGCTGTTTTTT
CSVFGLTNTGELFF
>TRBJ1-2|few|TRBV27|.
TGTGCCAGCAGTGCGACAGGACGCTATGGCTACACCTTC
CASSATGRYGYTF
>TRBJ2-3|few|TRBV5-6|.
TGTGCCAGCAGCGTCACAGATACGCAGTATTTT
CASSVTDTQYF
>TRBJ2-1|few|TRBV15|.
TGTGCCACCAGCCGAGAGTCCGCGGCCAATGAGCAGTTCTTC
CATSRESAANEQFF
>TRBJ1-2|few|TRBV7-2|.
TGTGCCAGCAGCCCTTCGGGGCGGATCTATGGCTACACCTTC
CASSPSGRIYGYTF
>TRBJ1-2|few|TRBV28|.
TGTGCCAGCAGTTCGGGAGGGAGTGGCTATGGCTACACCTTC
CASSSGGSGYGYTF
>TRBJ1-2|few|TRBV30|.
TGTGCCTGGAGTCACGACAGTGATGGCTACACCTTC
CAWSHDSDGYTF
>TRBJ1-3|.|TRBV7-9|TRBD1
TGTGCCAGCAGCCAAACCGACAGGGGCTCTGGAAACACCATATATTTT
CASSQTDRGSGNTIYF
>TRBJ1-2|.|TRBV30|.
TGTGCCTGGAGTCTCGGCGGGACTAATGGTGGCTACACCTTC
CAWSLGGTNGGYTF
>TRBJ2-3|few|TRBV6-5|.
TGTGCCAGCAGTTCCCGTACGGATACGCAGTATTTT
CASSSRTDTQYF
>TRBJ2-5|.|TRBV29-1|TRBD1
TGCAGCGTTAACCGGGACAGGGGACGGGAGACCCAGTACTTC
CSVNRDRGRETQYF
>TRBJ1-4|.|TRBV9|TRBD1
TGTGCCAGCAGCGTAGATGGGACAGGGGGTGAAAAACTGTTTTTT
CASSVDGTGGEKLFF
>TRBJ1-2|few|TRBV7-6|TRBD1
TGTGCCAGCAGCCAAATCGCTACAGGGGAATATGGCTACACCTTC
CASSQIATGEYGYTF
>TRBJ1-2|.|TRBV25-1|.
TGTGCCAGCAGTGAATTTGGCTTCCATCGGAGGGTCACCTTC
CASSEFGFHRRVTF
>TRBJ1-3|.|TRBV30|.
TGTGCCTGGTCCTCAGGGGTCCTCTCTGGAAACACCATATATTTT
CAWSSGVLSGNTIYF
>TRBJ2-5|.|TRBV30|.
TGTGCCTGCGGGAGTTTACTCCAAGAGACCCAGTACTTC
CACGSLLQETQYF
>TRBJ2-3|.|TRBV29-1|.
TGCAGTGAGGGGGATACGCAGTATTTT
CSEGDTQYF
>TRBJ2-7|.|TRBV30|TRBD1
TGTGCCTGGAGTGTCGGGGGGACAGGGGGCTCCGAGCAGTACTTC
CAWSVGGTGGSEQYF
>TRBJ2-1|few|TRBV30|TRBD1
TGTGCCTGGAGTCACCGCCTAGGGACAGGGGACAATGAGCAGTTCTTC
CAWSHRLGTGDNEQFF
>TRBJ1-5|few|TRBV2|.
TGTGCCAGCGGATACTCACCCGATCAGGCACAGCCCCAGCATTTT
CASGYSPDQAQPQHF
>TRBJ2-7|few|TRBV4-2|TRBD2
TGTGCCAGCAGCCAATGGGGGGGGACGTACGACGAGCAGTACTTC
CASSQWGGTYDEQYF
>TRBJ1-1|few|TRBV6-5|.
TGTGCCAGCAAGGTTAAGTCTGAAGCTTTCTTT
CASKVKSEAFF
>TRBJ2-2|few|TRBV6-1|.
TGTGCCAGCGGGGTTGATACCGGGGAGCTGTTTTTT
CASGVDTGELFF
>TRBJ1-5|.|TRBV7-9|TRBD1
TGTGCCAGCAGCGCTTCCGGGACAGGGTTCGATCAGCCCCAGCATTTT
CASSASGTGFDQPQHF
>TRBJ1-2|.|TRBV19|.
TGTGCCAGTAGTCTGGGTACCGTCGGGACCTATGGCTACACCTTC
CASSLGTVGTYGYTF
>TRBJ2-7|.|TRBV14|TRBD2
TGTGCCAGCAGCCAAGAAAGTCTAGCGGGCTCCTACGAGCAGTACTTC
CASSQESLAGSYEQYF
>TRBJ1-3|.|TRBV30|.
TGTGCCTGGAGTGTAATCTCTGGAAACACCATATATTTT
CAWSVISGNTIYF
>TRBJ2-1|.|TRBV4-2|.
TGTGCCAGCAGCCTAACATACAATGAGCAGTTCTTC
CASSLTYNEQFF
>TRBJ1-1|few|TRBV7-2|TRBD1
TGTGCCAGCAGCCAAGGGACAGGGGTAGTCACTGAAGCTTTCTTT
CASSQGTGVVTEAFF
>TRBJ1-2|.|TRBV28|.
TGTGGTACCCAGGGCTATGGCTACACCTTC
CGTQGYGYTF
>TRBJ2-7|.|TRBV28|TRBD1
TGTGCCAGCAGTCAGCCGGGACAGGGCTCCTACGAGCAGTACTTC
CASSQPGQGSYEQYF
>TRBJ1-1|.|TRBV6-5|.
TGTGCCAGCAGTTACTCGGGCAGCACTGAAGCTTTCTTT
CASSYSGSTEAFF
>TRBJ1-5|.|TRBV30|.
TGTGCCTGGAGCGAACATTCGGGACAGCCCCAGCATTTT
CAWSEHSGQPQHF
>TRBJ1-6|.|TRBV30|TRBD1
TGTGCCTGGAGTGCCGGACAGGACAATTCACCCCTCCACTTT
CAWSAGQDNSPLHF
>TRBJ1-5|few|TRBV7-2|.
TGTGCCAGCAGCTTATTTCCGGGGGGGCAGCCCCAGCATTTT
CASSLFPGGQPQHF